This TCR beta chain originates from a study of blood T cell repertoires in COVID-19. Deletions cut 4 bases from V and 4 bases from J, with 11 bases between. The CDR3 has 13 amino acids. Germline V gene data show CDR1 as LGHDT and CDR2 as YNNKEL (reference sequence). Under the authors' procedure: Estimation of nucleated cell counts was performed using reference gene primer amplification. Some clones are missing from TCRdb's copy, which holds only in-frame ones; the method was immunoSEQ multiplex PCR. That table gives V, J and clone size, and the DNA gave D and trimming. In the table there are fewer than 400,000 clones, 85% to 90% of which are singletons.

The sample comprised peripheral blood. This sequence was found in a woman in her 30s with COVID-19, enrolled during active disease. This sequence joins TRBV3-1 (or the pseudogene TRBV3-2) and TRBJ2-7; D perhaps matches TRBD2 (5 bases). CDR3 sequence: CASSPGPGYEQYF. The CDR3 DNA follows: TGTGCCAGCAGCCCGGGTCCGGGATACGAGCAGTACTTC.